The entry below gives a single T cell receptor (beta chain) sequence along with its context. This sample is part of a study of technical replicates of blood from a few donors. Sequencing used immunoSEQ multiplex PCR; TCRdb keeps in-frame clones, though not all of them. Altogether under 100,000 clones are present, roughly 96% being singletons, with the ten largest covering around 0.3%. This sequence originates from a human donor in good health. Sequences were obtained from T cells isolated from PBMCs.

The CDR3 nucleotides read TGTGCCAGCAGTCTCCCAGGGGCGAACACTGAAGCTTTCTTT. This encodes CASSLPGANTEAFF. The J gene is TRBJ1-1, the V gene TRBV27; D perhaps matches TRBD1 (6 bases). V lost 5 bases to trimming and J lost 1 base, with 11 bases between them. The CDR3 runs to 14 residues. Germline V gives CDR1 MNHEY, CDR2 SMNVEV (reference sequence).